This TCR beta chain was obtained from a study of blood T cell repertoires in COVID-19. Assignment of participants to cohorts was predicated upon participant-reported clinical history. Donors in Cohort 3 who had recovered were those with two negative PCRs, healthcare professional clearance, or resolution of their symptoms. Original analysis: Estimated nucleated cell counts came from reference gene primer amplification. The method was immunoSEQ multiplex PCR; TCRdb's version includes in-frame clones alone and lacks a portion of them. From that table come the V and J calls and clone size; the DNA was used to work out D and trimming. The profile shows fewer than 300,000 clones, around nine tenths of them singletons. The sequence was obtained from a woman aged 25-40 years who had recovered from COVID-19. The sequencing input was PBMCs or T cells enriched from blood (not recorded which).

The CDR3 loop reads CAISAYTGELFF. CDR3 bases: TGTGCCATCAGTGCATACACCGGGGAGCTGTTTTTT. This chain links TRBV10-3 with TRBJ2-2; D is unresolved. The CDR3 spans 12 residues. Germline V gene lookup returns CDR1 ENHRY and CDR2 SYGVKD. V was cut by 4 bases and J by 3 bases, with 3 bases left in between.